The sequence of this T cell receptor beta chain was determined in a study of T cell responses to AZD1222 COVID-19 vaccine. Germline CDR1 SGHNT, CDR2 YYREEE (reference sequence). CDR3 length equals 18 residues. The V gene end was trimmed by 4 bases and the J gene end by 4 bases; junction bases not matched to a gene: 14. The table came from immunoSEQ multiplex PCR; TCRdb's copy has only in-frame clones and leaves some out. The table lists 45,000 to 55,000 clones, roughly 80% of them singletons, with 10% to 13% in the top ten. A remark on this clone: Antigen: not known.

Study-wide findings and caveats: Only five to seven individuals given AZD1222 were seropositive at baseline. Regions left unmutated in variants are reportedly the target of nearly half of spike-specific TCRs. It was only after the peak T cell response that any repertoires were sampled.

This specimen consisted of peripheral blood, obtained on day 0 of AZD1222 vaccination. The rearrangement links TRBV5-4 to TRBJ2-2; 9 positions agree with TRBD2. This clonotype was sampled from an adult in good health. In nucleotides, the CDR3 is TGTGCCAGCAGCCCTGGTGGGGGCGGGAGGGTCGGCACCGGGGAGCTGTTTTTT. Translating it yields CASSPGGGGRVGTGELFF.